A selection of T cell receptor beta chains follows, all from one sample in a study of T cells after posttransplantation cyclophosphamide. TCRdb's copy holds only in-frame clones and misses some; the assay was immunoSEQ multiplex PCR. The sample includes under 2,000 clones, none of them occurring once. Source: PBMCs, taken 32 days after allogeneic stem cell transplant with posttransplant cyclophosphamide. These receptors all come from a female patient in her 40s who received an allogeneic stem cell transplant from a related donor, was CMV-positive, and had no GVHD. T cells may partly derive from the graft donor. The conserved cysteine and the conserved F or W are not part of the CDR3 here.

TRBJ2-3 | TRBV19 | ATAYRDRGRIGERDTQY
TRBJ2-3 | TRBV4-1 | ASSQGAGGNTQY
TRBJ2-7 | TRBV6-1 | ASSVRGADEQY
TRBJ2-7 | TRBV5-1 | ASSPVQMGLNEQY
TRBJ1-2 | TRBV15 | ATSRSPGTGSNT
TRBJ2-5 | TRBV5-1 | ASRTGGTGETQY
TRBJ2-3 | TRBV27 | ASSDPSLAGASTDTQY
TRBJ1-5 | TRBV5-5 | ASSSLSRGGQPQH
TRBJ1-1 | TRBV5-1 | ASSRLGGNTEAF
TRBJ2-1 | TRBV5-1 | ASSFRDRGWNEQF
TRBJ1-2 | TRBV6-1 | ASSENRSYGYT
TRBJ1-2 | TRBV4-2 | ASSQPLQGRFT
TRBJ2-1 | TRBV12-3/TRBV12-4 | ASSPGRPRFLYNEQF
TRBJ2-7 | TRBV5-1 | ASNAEQGPPYEQY
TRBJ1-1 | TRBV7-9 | ASSLTTGKTF
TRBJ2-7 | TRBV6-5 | ASSSQEFTYEQY
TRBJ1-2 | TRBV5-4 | ASSLVRGTYTYYGYT
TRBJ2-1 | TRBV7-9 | ASSSTGTGRNDEQF
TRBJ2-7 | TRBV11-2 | ASSYDSYEQY
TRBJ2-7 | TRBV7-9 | ASSFGQGYYEQY
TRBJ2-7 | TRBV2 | ASSQGRNYEQY
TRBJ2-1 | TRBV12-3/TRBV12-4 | ASSPRLAGGLLNEQF
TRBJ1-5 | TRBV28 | ASSTRGSWNQPQH